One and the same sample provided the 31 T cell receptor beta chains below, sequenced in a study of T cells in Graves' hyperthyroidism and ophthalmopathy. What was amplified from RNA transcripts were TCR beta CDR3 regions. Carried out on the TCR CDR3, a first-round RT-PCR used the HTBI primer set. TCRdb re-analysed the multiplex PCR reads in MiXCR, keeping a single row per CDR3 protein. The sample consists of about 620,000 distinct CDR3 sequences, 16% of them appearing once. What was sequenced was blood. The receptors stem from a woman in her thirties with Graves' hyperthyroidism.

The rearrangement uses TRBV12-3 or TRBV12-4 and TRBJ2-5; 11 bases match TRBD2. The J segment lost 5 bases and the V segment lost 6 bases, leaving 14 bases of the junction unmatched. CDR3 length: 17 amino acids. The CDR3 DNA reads TGTGCCAGCAGCCGCAGGGCTATAGCGGGAGGGCCGGAGACCCAGTACTTC. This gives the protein CASSRRAIAGGPETQYF.

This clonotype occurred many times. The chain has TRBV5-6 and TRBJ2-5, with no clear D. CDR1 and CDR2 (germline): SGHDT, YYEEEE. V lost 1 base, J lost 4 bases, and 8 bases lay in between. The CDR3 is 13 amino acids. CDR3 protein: CASSLPLGETQYF. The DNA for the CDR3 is TGTGCCAGCAGCTTGCCCCTAGGAGAGACCCAGTACTTC.

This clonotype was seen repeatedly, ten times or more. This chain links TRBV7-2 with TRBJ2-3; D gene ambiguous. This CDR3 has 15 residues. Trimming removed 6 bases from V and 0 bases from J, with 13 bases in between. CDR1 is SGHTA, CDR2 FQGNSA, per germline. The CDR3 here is CASRQSPGSTDTQYF. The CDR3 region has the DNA TGTGCCAGCAGACAATCCCCCGGGAGCACAGATACGCAGTATTTT.

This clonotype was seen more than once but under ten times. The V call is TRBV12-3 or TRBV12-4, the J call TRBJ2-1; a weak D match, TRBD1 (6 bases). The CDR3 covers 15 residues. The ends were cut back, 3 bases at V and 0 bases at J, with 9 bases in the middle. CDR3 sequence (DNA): TGTGCCAGCAGTTTGAAAGGGGGCTCCTACAATGAGCAGTTCTTC. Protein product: CASSLKGGSYNEQFF.

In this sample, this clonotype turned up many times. The CDR3 spells CASSSTGVEQYF. CDR3 nucleotide sequence: TGTGCCAGCAGCTCGACAGGGGTCGAGCAGTACTTC. V gene TRBV28 combines with J gene TRBJ2-7; 8 positions agree with TRBD1. The CDR3 totals 12 residues. V dropped 6 bases and J dropped 6; count of bases not matched to a gene: 4. Germline assignment: CDR1 MDHEN and CDR2 SYDVKM.

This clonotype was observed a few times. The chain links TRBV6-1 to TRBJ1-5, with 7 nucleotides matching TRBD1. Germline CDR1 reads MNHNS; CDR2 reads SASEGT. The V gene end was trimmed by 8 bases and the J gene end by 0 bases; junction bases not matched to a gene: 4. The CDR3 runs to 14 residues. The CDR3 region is CASRDSNSNQPQHF. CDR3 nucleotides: TGTGCCAGCCGGGACAGCAATAGCAATCAGCCCCAGCATTTT.

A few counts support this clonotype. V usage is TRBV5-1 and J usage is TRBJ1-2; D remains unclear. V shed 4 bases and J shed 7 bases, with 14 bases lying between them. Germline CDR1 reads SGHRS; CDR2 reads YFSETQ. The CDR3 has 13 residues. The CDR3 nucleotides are TGCGCCAGCAGCAAGGAGGGAGTGAGTGGCTACACCTTC. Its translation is CASSKEGVSGYTF.

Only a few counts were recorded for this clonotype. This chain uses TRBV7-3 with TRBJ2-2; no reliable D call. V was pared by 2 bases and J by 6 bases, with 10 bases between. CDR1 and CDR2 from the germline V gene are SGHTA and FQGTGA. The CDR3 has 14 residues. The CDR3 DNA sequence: TGTGCCAGCAGCTTATATCCCGGAGCCGGGGAGCTGTTTTTT. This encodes CASSLYPGAGELFF. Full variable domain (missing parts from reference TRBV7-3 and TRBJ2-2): GAGVSQTPSNKVTEKGKYVELRCDPISGHTALYWYRQSLGQGPEFLIYFQGTGAADDSGLPNDRFFAVRPEGSVSTLKIQRTERGDSAVYLCASSLYPGAGELFFGEGSRLTVL.

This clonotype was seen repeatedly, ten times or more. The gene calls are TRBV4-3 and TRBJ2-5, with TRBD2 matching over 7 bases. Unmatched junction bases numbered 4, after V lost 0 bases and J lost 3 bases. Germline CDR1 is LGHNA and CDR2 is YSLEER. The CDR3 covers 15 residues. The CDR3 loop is CASSQDLAGEETQYF. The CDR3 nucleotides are TGCGCCAGCAGCCAAGATCTTGCGGGGGAAGAGACCCAGTACTTC.

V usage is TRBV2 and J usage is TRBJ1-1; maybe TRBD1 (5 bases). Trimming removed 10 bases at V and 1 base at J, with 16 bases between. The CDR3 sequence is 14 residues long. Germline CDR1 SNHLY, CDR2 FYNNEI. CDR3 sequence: CATMPQGRNTEAFF. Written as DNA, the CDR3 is TGTGCCACCATGCCTCAGGGTAGGAACACTGAAGCTTTCTTT.

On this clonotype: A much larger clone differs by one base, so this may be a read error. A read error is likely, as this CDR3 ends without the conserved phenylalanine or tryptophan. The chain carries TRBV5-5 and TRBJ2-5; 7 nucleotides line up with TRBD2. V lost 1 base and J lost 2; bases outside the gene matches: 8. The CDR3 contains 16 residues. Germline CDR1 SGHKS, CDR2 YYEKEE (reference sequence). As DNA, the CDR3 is TGTGCCAGCAGCTTGAGTATGACTAGCACGCAAGAGACCCAGTACCTC. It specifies CASSLSMTSTQETQYL.

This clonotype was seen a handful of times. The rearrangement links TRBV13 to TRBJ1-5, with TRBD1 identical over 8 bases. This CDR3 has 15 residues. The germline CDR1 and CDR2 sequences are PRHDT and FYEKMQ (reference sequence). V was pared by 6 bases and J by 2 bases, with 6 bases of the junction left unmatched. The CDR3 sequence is CASSQGALGNQPQHF. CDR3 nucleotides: TGTGCCAGCAGTCAGGGGGCCTTAGGCAATCAGCCCCAGCATTTT.

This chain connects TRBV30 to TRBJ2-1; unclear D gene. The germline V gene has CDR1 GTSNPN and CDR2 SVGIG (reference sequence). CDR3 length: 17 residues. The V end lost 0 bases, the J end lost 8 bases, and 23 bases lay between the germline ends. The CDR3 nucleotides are TGTGCCTGGAGTGTACCTTGGGCCCCCCAATCGAGGTATGAGCAGTTCTTC. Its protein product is CAWSVPWAPQSRYEQFF.

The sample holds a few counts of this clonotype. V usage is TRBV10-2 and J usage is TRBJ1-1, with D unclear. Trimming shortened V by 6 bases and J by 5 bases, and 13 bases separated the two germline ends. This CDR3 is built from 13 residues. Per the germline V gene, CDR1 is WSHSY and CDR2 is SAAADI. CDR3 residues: CASRGRVGTEAFF. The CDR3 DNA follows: TGCGCCAGCAGGGGGAGGGTGGGGACTGAAGCTTTCTTT.

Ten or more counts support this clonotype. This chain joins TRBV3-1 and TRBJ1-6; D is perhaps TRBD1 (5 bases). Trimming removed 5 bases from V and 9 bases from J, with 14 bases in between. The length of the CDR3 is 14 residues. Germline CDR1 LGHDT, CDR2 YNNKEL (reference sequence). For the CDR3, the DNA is TGTGCCAGCAGCGTATCAGGGTCGGGTTCACCCCTCCACTTT. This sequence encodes CASSVSGSGSPLHF.

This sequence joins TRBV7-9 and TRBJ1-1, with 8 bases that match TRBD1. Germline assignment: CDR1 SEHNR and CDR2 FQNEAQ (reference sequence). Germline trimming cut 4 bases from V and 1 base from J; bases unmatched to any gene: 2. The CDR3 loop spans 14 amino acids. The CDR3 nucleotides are TGTGCCAGCAGCTCCAGGGGGCAGAACACTGAAGCTTTCTTT. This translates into CASSSRGQNTEAFF.

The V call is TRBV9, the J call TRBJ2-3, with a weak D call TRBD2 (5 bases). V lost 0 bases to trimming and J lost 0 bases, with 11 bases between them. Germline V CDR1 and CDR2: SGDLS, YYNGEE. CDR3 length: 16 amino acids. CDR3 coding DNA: TGTGCCAGCAGCGTAGGAAGCGGTGGGAGCACAGATACGCAGTATTTT. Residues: CASSVGSGGSTDTQYF. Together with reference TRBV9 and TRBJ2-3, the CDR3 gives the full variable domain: DSGVTQTPKHLITATGQRVTLRCSPRSGDLSVYWYQQSLDQGLQFLIQYYNGEERAKGNILERFSAQQFPDLHSELNLSSLELGDSALYFCASSVGSGGSTDTQYFGPGTRLTVL.

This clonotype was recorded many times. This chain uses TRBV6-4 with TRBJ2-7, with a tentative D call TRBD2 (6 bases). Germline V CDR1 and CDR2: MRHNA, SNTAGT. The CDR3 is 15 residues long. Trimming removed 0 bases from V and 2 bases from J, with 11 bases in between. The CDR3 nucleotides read TGTGCCAGCAGTGACTCGTGGGAGGTTACCTACGAGCAGTACTTC. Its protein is CASSDSWEVTYEQYF.

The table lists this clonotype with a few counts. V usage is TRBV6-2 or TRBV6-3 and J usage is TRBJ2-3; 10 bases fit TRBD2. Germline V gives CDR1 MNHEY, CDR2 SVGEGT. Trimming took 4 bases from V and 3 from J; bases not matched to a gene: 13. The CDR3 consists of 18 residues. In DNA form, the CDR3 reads TGTGCCAGCAGTTTATCTAGGACCGGGACTAGCGTAACAGATACGCAGTATTTT. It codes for CASSLSRTGTSVTDTQYF.

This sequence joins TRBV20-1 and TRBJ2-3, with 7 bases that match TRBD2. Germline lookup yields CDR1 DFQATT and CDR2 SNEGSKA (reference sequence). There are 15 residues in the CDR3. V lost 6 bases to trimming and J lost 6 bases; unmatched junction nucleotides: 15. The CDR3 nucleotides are TGCAGTGCCACGCTCCTCGGGCGGGAGTGGGATACGCAGTATTTT. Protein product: CSATLLGREWDTQYF.

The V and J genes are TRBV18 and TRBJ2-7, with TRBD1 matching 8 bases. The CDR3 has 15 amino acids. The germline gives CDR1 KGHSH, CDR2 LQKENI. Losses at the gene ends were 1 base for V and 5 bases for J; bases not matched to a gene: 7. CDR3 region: CASSPRPGGGNEQYF. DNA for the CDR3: TGTGCCAGCTCACCACGCCCAGGGGGCGGCAACGAGCAGTACTTC.

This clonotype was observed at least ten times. Written as DNA, the CDR3 is TGCGCCAGCAGCTTGGCCTTGGAGGGAAGTGAGCAGTTCTTC. This codes for CASSLALEGSEQFF. This chain uses TRBV5-1 with TRBJ2-1; possible D gene TRBD2, 6 bases. Trimming stripped 0 bases from V and 9 bases from J, with 13 bases between. The CDR3 runs 14 residues. In germline, CDR1 is SGHRS, CDR2 YFSETQ. Full variable domain (remainder filled in from reference TRBV5-1 and TRBJ2-1): KAGVTQTPRYLIKTRGQQVTLSCSPISGHRSVSWYQQTPGQGLQFLFEYFSETQRNKGNFPGRFSGRQFSNSRSEMNVSTLELGDSALYLCASSLALEGSEQFFGPGTRLTVL.

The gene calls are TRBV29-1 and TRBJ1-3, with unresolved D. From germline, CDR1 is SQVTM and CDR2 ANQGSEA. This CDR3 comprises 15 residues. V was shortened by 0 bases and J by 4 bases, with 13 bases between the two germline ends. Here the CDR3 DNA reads TGCAGCGTTGAAGATCAGCGCGGCATAGGAAACACCATATATTTT. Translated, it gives CSVEDQRGIGNTIYF.

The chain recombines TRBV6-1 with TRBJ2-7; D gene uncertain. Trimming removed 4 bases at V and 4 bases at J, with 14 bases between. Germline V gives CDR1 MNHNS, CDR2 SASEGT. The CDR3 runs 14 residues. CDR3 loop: CASSATRRVYEQYF. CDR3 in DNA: TGTGCCAGCAGTGCGACTCGACGGGTTTACGAGCAGTACTTC.

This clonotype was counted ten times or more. This chain's CDR3 is CSVEERWNTEAFF. The CDR3 DNA is TGCAGCGTTGAAGAGCGGTGGAACACTGAAGCTTTCTTT. V gene TRBV29-1 combines with J gene TRBJ1-1; D not certain. V lost 0 bases and J 1 base, leaving 6 bases between the germline ends. This CDR3 spans 13 amino acids. Germline V gives CDR1 SQVTM, CDR2 ANQGSEA. The full variable domain, rest sourced from reference TRBV29-1 and TRBJ1-1, is SAVISQKPSRDICQRGTSLTIQCQVDSQVTMMFWYRQQPGQSLTLIATANQGSEATYESGFVIDKFPISRPNLTFSTLTVSNMSPEDSSIYLCSVEERWNTEAFFGQGTRLTVV.

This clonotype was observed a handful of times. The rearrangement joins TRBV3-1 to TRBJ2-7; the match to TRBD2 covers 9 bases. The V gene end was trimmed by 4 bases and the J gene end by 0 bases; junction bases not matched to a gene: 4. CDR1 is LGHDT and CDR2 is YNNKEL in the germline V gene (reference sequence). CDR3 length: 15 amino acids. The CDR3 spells CASSPQLAGSYEQYF. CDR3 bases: TGTGCCAGCAGCCCCCAACTAGCGGGCTCCTACGAGCAGTACTTC.

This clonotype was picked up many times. The CDR3 sequence is CSAMPGPKSQFF. The DNA for the CDR3 is TGCAGTGCCATGCCGGGCCCTAAGAGCCAGTTCTTC. V and J are TRBV20-1 and TRBJ2-1; D gene uncertain. Germline V lookup: CDR1 DFQATT, CDR2 SNEGSKA (reference sequence). The CDR3 contains 12 residues. Trimming cost V 6 bases and J 13 bases, with 19 bases left between them.

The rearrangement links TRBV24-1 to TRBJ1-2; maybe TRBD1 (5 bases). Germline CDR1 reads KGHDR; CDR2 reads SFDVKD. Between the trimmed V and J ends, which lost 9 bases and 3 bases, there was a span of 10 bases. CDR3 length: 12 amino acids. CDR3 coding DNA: TGTGCCACCTTCCGGGACGACTATGGCTACACCTTC. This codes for CATFRDDYGYTF.

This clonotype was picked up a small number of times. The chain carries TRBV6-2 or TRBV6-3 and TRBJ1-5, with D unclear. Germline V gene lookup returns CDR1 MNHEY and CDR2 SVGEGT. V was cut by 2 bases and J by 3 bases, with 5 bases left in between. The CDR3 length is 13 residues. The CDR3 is CASSYPTNQPQHF. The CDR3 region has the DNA TGTGCCAGCAGTTACCCAACCAATCAGCCCCAGCATTTT.

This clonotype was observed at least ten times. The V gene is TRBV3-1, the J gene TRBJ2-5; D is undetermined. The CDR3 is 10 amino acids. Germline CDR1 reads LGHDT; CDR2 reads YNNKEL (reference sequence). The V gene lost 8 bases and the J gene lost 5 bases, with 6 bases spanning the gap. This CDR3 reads CASDGETQYF. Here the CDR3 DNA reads TGTGCCAGCGACGGGGAGACCCAGTACTTC.

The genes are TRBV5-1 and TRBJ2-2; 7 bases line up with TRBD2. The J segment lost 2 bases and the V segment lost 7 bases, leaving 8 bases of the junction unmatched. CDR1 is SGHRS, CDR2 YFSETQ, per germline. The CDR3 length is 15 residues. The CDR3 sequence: CASQRASGNTGELFF. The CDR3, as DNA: TGCGCCAGCCAAAGAGCTAGCGGAAACACCGGGGAGCTGTTTTTT.